A selection of T cell receptor beta chains follows, all from one sample in a study of T cell responses to AZD1222 COVID-19 vaccine. Profiling relied on immunoSEQ multiplex PCR, and the TCRdb table lists in-frame clones only, not all of them. This table holds about 94,000 clones, 85% found once. The source material was peripheral blood, sampled 28 days after the second AZD1222 dose. Receptors were obtained from an adult who received the AZD1222 COVID-19 vaccine. Each CDR3 is given with its conserved first and last residue. A D gene is named only where the DNA matches it firmly. The listing skips clone size in some rows; elsewhere it reads once, few, many or a size class.

j_gene,d_gene,abundance,v_gene,CDR3aa,CDR3nt
TRBJ2-7,-,-,TRBV7-2,CASSIAIAYEQYF,TGTGCCAGCAGCATCGCGATAGCCTACGAGCAGTACTTC
TRBJ2-1,TRBD2,few,TRBV3-1/TRBV3-2,CASSLRFTGGNNEQFF,TGTGCCAGCAGCCTCCGGTTTACGGGGGGGAACAATGAGCAGTTCTTC
TRBJ1-5,-,-,TRBV19,CASKDSPNQPQHF,TGTGCCAGTAAGGACAGCCCCAATCAGCCCCAGCATTTT
TRBJ2-5,-,few,TRBV6-1,CASSEALSSTLETQYF,TGTGCCAGCAGTGAAGCGCTGTCATCCACCCTAGAGACCCAGTACTTC
TRBJ1-2,-,once,TRBV5-5,CASSLVVGNSPGYTF,TGTGCCAGCAGCTTGGTGGTCGGGAACTCGCCTGGCTACACCTTC
TRBJ2-3,-,once,TRBV21-1,CASRQGGRTDTQYF,TGTGCCAGCCGGCAGGGCGGACGCACAGATACGCAGTATTTT
TRBJ1-5,-,-,TRBV30,CAWSVERGKRQPQHF,TGTGCCTGGAGTGTAGAGAGGGGGAAGAGGCAGCCCCAGCATTTT
TRBJ2-5,TRBD2,once,TRBV7-9,CASSQGLAGVSETQYF,TGTGCCAGCAGCCAAGGACTAGCGGGAGTTTCAGAGACCCAGTACTTC
TRBJ1-1,-,-,TRBV2,CASSVDENTEAFF,TGTGCCAGCAGTGTGGACGAGAACACTGAAGCTTTCTTT
TRBJ2-1,TRBD2,-,TRBV19,CASGGLAGNEQFF,TGTGCCAGTGGGGGACTAGCGGGAAATGAGCAGTTCTTC
TRBJ2-6,-,-,TRBV9,CASSSGANVLTF,TGTGCCAGCAGCTCTGGGGCCAACGTCCTGACTTTC
TRBJ2-7,TRBD1,-,TRBV6-5,CASRYHRGSTYEQYF,TGTGCCAGCAGATACCACAGGGGGTCTACCTACGAGCAGTACTTC
TRBJ2-7,TRBD2,-,TRBV27,CASSLSRGGAWEQYF,TGTGCCAGCAGTCTATCTCGGGGGGGGGCATGGGAGCAGTACTTC
TRBJ1-6,-,-,TRBV5-1,CASSLESSPLHF,TGCGCCAGCAGCTTAGAGAGTTCACCCCTCCACTTT
TRBJ1-5,-,-,TRBV5-8,CASSGRHNQPQHF,TGTGCCAGCAGCGGGAGGCACAATCAGCCCCAGCATTTT
TRBJ2-3,-,-,TRBV7-2,CASSPPGPDTQYF,TGTGCCAGCAGCCCTCCGGGGCCAGATACGCAGTATTTT
TRBJ2-1,TRBD2,-,TRBV11-3,CASSYGTSSNNEQFF,TGTGCCAGCAGCTACGGGACTAGCAGCAACAATGAGCAGTTCTTC
TRBJ2-3,TRBD1,-,TRBV18,CASSPGTEINTDTQYF,TGTGCCAGCTCACCGGGGACAGAGATAAACACAGATACGCAGTATTTT
TRBJ2-2,-,-,TRBV19,CASSIWGAAELFF,TGTGCCAGTAGTATCTGGGGGGCCGCGGAGCTGTTTTTT
TRBJ2-3,TRBD2,-,TRBV5-1,CASSPRAAGVSDTQYF,TGCGCCAGCAGCCCTCGGGCAGCGGGGGTGTCAGATACGCAGTATTTT
TRBJ2-7,-,-,TRBV18,CASSHNPDGYEQYF,TGTGCCAGCTCACATAATCCGGACGGGTACGAGCAGTACTTC
TRBJ1-1,-,-,TRBV18,CASSPSQGRDTEAFF,TGTGCCAGCTCACCCTCTCAGGGGAGGGACACTGAAGCTTTCTTT
TRBJ2-5,-,-,TRBV9,CASSVGGPQETQYF,TGTGCCAGCAGCGTAGGCGGGCCACAAGAGACCCAGTACTTC
TRBJ2-7,-,-,TRBV7-3,CASSLDVGAGQYF,TGTGCCAGCAGCTTAGACGTGGGGGCAGGGCAGTACTTC
TRBJ1-3,TRBD1,once,TRBV6-5,CASSYGQGTGNTIYF,TGTGCCAGCAGTTACGGACAGGGGACAGGAAACACCATATATTTT
TRBJ2-1,-,-,TRBV7-8,CASSQTGRKYNEQFF,TGTGCCAGCAGCCAAACTGGGCGCAAGTACAATGAGCAGTTCTTC
TRBJ1-1,-,once,TRBV9,CASSLQGNSEAFF,TGTGCCAGCAGCCTCCAGGGGAATTCTGAAGCTTTCTTT
TRBJ2-7,TRBD2,-,TRBV18,CASSPRGTSGGTYEQYF,TGTGCCAGCTCACCTCGCGGGACTAGCGGGGGGACCTACGAGCAGTACTTC
TRBJ2-2,-,few,TRBV19,CASSITEAGELFF,TGTGCCAGTAGTATTACAGAGGCCGGGGAGCTGTTTTTT
TRBJ2-2,-,-,TRBV11-3,CASSLLANTGELFF,TGTGCCAGCAGCTTACTAGCAAACACCGGGGAGCTGTTTTTT
TRBJ2-3,-,-,TRBV3-1/TRBV3-2,CASSQDRIGRDTQYF,TGTGCCAGCAGCCAAGACAGGATAGGAAGGGATACGCAGTATTTT
TRBJ1-1,-,-,TRBV29-1,CSVDGGGTEAFF,TGCAGCGTTGACGGGGGTGGAACTGAAGCTTTCTTT
TRBJ2-1,-,once,TRBV10-3,CAISESLGTDEQFF,TGTGCCATCAGTGAGTCCTTAGGGACCGACGAGCAGTTCTTC
TRBJ1-6,-,-,TRBV4-3,CASSQVRQYNSPLHF,TGCGCCAGCAGCCAAGTACGACAGTATAATTCACCCCTCCACTTT
TRBJ1-4,TRBD1,-,TRBV9,CASSARSDRGGEKLFF,TGTGCCAGCAGCGCAAGATCCGACAGGGGAGGAGAAAAACTGTTTTTT